The 14 T cell receptor beta chains in this list originate from one sample, sequenced in a study of cytomegalovirus exposure and HLA in healthy donors. Vbeta (60) and Jbeta (13) primers were used in the PCR. Measured with immunoSEQ multiplex PCR; TCRdb has only the in-frame clones, and not every one. The sample has approximately 210,000 clones; more than 75% are singletons. Sequences were obtained from PBMCs. All receptors derive from a woman between 50 and 59 years old in good health and CMV-seronegative.

V and J are TRBV5-1 and TRBJ2-2; TRBD2 matches 10 bases. The germline gives CDR1 SGHRS, CDR2 YFSETQ. V trimming: 7 bases; J trimming: 0 bases; junction bases outside the gene matches: 3. The CDR3 loop spans 15 amino acids. The CDR3: CASGTSGANTGELFF. DNA of the CDR3: TGCGCCAGCGGTACTAGCGGGGCGAACACCGGGGAGCTGTTTTTT.

The rearrangement joins TRBV7-2 to TRBJ2-4, with 8 bases identical to TRBD2. Germline V CDR1 and CDR2: SGHTA, FQGNSA. The CDR3 totals 16 residues. V lost 4 bases, J lost 2 bases, and 7 bases stayed unmatched. Written as DNA, the CDR3 is TGTGCCAGCAGCTCGTTAGCGGGAAAGTCCAAAAACATTCAGTACTTC. This gives the protein CASSSLAGKSKNIQYF.

This clone was detected only a few times. This rearrangement joins TRBV9 to TRBJ2-1; 11 bases line up with TRBD2. CDR1 and CDR2 from the germline V gene are SGDLS and YYNGEE. The trim removed 0 bases at V and 10 bases at J, leaving 6 bases unmatched. CDR3 length: 15 residues. The CDR3 DNA follows: TGTGCCAGCAGCGTAGGGGGACTAGCGGACGGGGAGCAGTTCTTC. Its translation: CASSVGGLADGEQFF.

This clone was observed once. Germline and junction disagree at one end, which may indicate a read error. Other DNA sequences in this specimen translate into the identical CDR3. The rearrangement uses TRBV25-1 and TRBJ1-2, with D unresolved. Germline-derived CDR1 and CDR2 are MGHDK and SYGVNS. The CDR3 consists of 14 residues. This CDR3 reads CASSESMTAYGYTF. The CDR3 region has the DNA TGTGCCAGCAGCGAATCTATGACTGCCTATGGCTACACCTTC.

This clone was seen ten or more times. The genes are TRBV27 and TRBJ1-6; D is uncertain. V lost 3 bases and J 3 bases, leaving 3 bases between the germline ends. Germline loops: CDR1 MNHEY, CDR2 SMNVEV (reference sequence). The CDR3 runs 13 residues. CDR3: CASSFNYNSPLHF. CDR3 bases: TGTGCCAGCAGTTTCAACTATAATTCACCCCTCCACTTT.

The chain recombines TRBV27 with TRBJ2-7; tentative D call: TRBD2 (6 bases). V was pared by 9 bases and J by 2 bases, with 20 bases between. This CDR3 has 15 residues. Germline V lookup: CDR1 MNHEY, CDR2 SMNVEV (reference sequence). The CDR3 DNA follows: TGTGCCAGTTCATCCATCCAAGGGGAGGCCTACGAGCAGTACTTC. Translated, it gives CASSSIQGEAYEQYF.

The genes are TRBV18 and TRBJ2-2; 7 bases match TRBD2. In germline, CDR1 is KGHSH, CDR2 LQKENI. CDR3 size: 18 residues. Trimming at V came to 6 bases and at J to 5 bases, leaving 18 bases not matched to a gene. CDR3 sequence (DNA): TGTGCCAGCTCGCCGCAATCGGGACTAAACACCAGGACCGGGGAGCTGTTTTTT. Translated: CASSPQSGLNTRTGELFF. Complete variable domain (other parts from reference TRBV18 and TRBJ2-2): NAGVMQNPRHLVRRRGQEARLRCSPMKGHSHVYWYRQLPEEGLKFMVYLQKENIIDESGMPKERFSAEFPKEGPSILRIQQVVRGDSAAYFCASSPQSGLNTRTGELFFGEGSRLTVL.

The J gene is TRBJ1-5, the V gene TRBV10-3; 9 nucleotides match TRBD1. CDR1 and CDR2 from the germline V gene are ENHRY and SYGVKD. Trimming removed 0 bases from V and 4 bases from J; junction bases left unmatched: 4. The CDR3 is made up of 16 amino acids. CDR3 in amino acids: CAISESLGQGNQPQHF. The CDR3 DNA follows: TGTGCCATCAGTGAGTCTTTGGGACAGGGTAATCAGCCCCAGCATTTT.

CDR3 in DNA: TGTGCCAGCAGCTTAGACGGGAGGGCTGCAGATACGCAGTATTTT. It is translated as CASSLDGRAADTQYF. The chain employs TRBV7-2 and TRBJ2-3; 8 bases line up with TRBD2. This CDR3 has 15 residues. With V trimmed by 1 base and J by 4 bases, 4 bases remained unmatched. Germline V CDR1 and CDR2: SGHTA, FQGNSA.

The chain is built from TRBV12-5 and TRBJ2-1; TRBD1 agrees at 9 bases. The V segment lost 1 base and the J segment 6 bases; nucleotides outside the gene matches: 1. The germline CDR1 and CDR2 sequences are LGHNT and FRNRAP. The CDR3 has 14 residues. The CDR3 region is CASGLGQGGNEQFF. The CDR3 DNA follows: TGTGCTAGTGGTTTGGGACAGGGGGGCAATGAGCAGTTCTTC.

V is TRBV25-1 and J is TRBJ1-1, with 10 nucleotides matching TRBD1. With 6 bases clipped from V and 4 bases from J, the junction kept 8 bases outside the gene matches. Germline-derived CDR1 and CDR2 are MGHDK and SYGVNS. The CDR3 is 15 amino acids. The CDR3 loop is CASRDRGIGVTEAFF. The DNA of the CDR3 is TGTGCCAGCAGGGACAGGGGGATAGGGGTCACTGAAGCTTTCTTT.

CDR3 coding DNA: TGTGCCAGCAGCGGGCCTGGGAGGGCCAGAGAGACCCAGTACTTC. As protein: CASSGPGRARETQYF. This rearrangement joins TRBV9 to TRBJ2-5; 7 nucleotides line up with TRBD2. This CDR3 spans 15 amino acids. Germline lookup yields CDR1 SGDLS and CDR2 YYNGEE. The V segment lost 3 bases and the J segment 4 bases; nucleotides outside the gene matches: 9.

This clone has just one count. The chain carries TRBV7-9 and TRBJ2-7; a possible D gene is TRBD2 (6 bases). The germline V gene has CDR1 SEHNR and CDR2 FQNEAQ (reference sequence). Trimming stripped 5 bases from V and 1 base from J, with 15 bases between. The CDR3 extends over 15 amino acids. CDR3 loop: CASSGGAGISYEQYF. The CDR3, as DNA: TGTGCCAGCAGCGGCGGGGCAGGCATTTCCTACGAGCAGTACTTC.

V is TRBV6-5 and J is TRBJ1-6; D unresolved. V was pared by 3 bases and J by 9 bases, with 9 bases between. The V gene's germline CDR1 is MNHEY and CDR2 SVGAGI. CDR3 length: 13 residues. Written as DNA, the CDR3 is TGTGCCAGCAGTTATGTTGTCGGTTCACCCCTCCACTTT. Amino acids: CASSYVVGSPLHF.